This section outlines one T cell receptor (beta chain) sequence together with its context. The clone's antigen remains unknown. This entry is derived from a study of GPR56 and killer-like receptors on CD4 memory cells (dated by TCRdb to about 2019). Study-wide context: It was proposed in the study that human CD4+ memory T-cell differentiation and cytokine production potential are marked by progressive acquisition of KLRB1, KLRG1, GPR56 and then KLRF1. The healthy blood donors were described in the study as age-matched to the liver disease patients, whose median age was approximately 69 years. Study-wide conclusions, independent of this receptor: Clones dominating late populations 4 and 5 were also found in early populations 1 and 2, and this finding was taken by the authors as evidence for linear differentiation. Clonal frequency was low in the marker-negative population and increased progressively along the proposed pathway, with TCRbeta diversity decreasing accordingly. TCR repertoire overlap was especially strong between late populations 4 and 5, and population 3 also partly overlapped. Rather than full repertoires, the diversity and similarity analyses used only the 100 most expanded clones in each population.

Sequencing took place on an Illumina HiSeq 2500. Sequencing libraries were built by amplifying the recombined TCRbeta locus with a previously published PCR protocol. The authors processed their data as follows. Reads whose average quality score was below 30 were removed, and the reads that remained were processed with IMSEQ. Clonotypes were defined by Vbeta gene, Jbeta gene and CDR3 amino acid sequence. The Morisita-Horn index, computed on the top 100 expanded clones, was used to quantify repertoire overlap between populations. Renyi diversity profiles calculated on the top 100 expanded clones were used to assess clonal diversity. TCRdb reprocessed the sequencing reads and holds a single record per CDR3 protein sequence, with no DNA. TCRdb assigned the V and J calls; the authors' analysis was not used. The table for this sample records approximately 2,800 distinct CDR3 sequences. The biggest ten clones account for nearly 5.5% of the sample.

Before TCRbeta sequencing, fluorescence-activated cell sorting was used to enrich five KLR/GPR56-defined CD4+ populations. To test whether memory differentiation follows a linear pathway, the researchers sequenced TCRbeta repertoires from five CD4+ T-cell subsets, each defined by expression of KLRB1, KLRG1, GPR56 and KLRF1. TCR-sequenced cells came from peripheral blood of healthy control individuals, reported as five donors in the TCRbeta analysis figure. The researchers collected heparinized peripheral blood and processed every sample within one hour of retrieval. To isolate peripheral blood mononuclear cells, blood was diluted 1:2 in PBS and put through Biocoll density gradient centrifugation at room temperature. Before flow sorting, freshly isolated PBMCs underwent magnetic sorting with anti-CD4 MicroBeads to enrich CD4+ T cells. A BD FACSAria II was used to sort CD4+ T cells, enriched from the PBMCs of healthy donors, according to marker expression. Surface staining used anti-KLRB1 clone 191B8, anti-KLRF1 clone 4A4.D10 and anti-KLRG1 clone REA261 antibodies from Miltenyi Biotec.

The germline V gene supplies CDR1 SGHDN and CDR2 FVKESK. CDR3 length: 14 amino acids, cysteine to phenylalanine. The nucleotide record is missing. The rearrangement joined TRBV14 to TRBJ1-1. The source is a human donor in good health. Material for sequencing was memory CD4+ T cells from blood. This receptor carries the CDR3 CASSQDLMNTEAFF. Reference TRBV14 and TRBJ1-1 genes cover what lies past the CDR3, so the full variable domain is EAGVTQFPSHSVIEKGQTVTLRCDPISGHDNLYWYRRVMGKEIKFLLHFVKESKQDESGMPNNRFLAERTGGTYSTLKVQPAELEDSGVYFCASSQDLMNTEAFFGQGTRLTVV.